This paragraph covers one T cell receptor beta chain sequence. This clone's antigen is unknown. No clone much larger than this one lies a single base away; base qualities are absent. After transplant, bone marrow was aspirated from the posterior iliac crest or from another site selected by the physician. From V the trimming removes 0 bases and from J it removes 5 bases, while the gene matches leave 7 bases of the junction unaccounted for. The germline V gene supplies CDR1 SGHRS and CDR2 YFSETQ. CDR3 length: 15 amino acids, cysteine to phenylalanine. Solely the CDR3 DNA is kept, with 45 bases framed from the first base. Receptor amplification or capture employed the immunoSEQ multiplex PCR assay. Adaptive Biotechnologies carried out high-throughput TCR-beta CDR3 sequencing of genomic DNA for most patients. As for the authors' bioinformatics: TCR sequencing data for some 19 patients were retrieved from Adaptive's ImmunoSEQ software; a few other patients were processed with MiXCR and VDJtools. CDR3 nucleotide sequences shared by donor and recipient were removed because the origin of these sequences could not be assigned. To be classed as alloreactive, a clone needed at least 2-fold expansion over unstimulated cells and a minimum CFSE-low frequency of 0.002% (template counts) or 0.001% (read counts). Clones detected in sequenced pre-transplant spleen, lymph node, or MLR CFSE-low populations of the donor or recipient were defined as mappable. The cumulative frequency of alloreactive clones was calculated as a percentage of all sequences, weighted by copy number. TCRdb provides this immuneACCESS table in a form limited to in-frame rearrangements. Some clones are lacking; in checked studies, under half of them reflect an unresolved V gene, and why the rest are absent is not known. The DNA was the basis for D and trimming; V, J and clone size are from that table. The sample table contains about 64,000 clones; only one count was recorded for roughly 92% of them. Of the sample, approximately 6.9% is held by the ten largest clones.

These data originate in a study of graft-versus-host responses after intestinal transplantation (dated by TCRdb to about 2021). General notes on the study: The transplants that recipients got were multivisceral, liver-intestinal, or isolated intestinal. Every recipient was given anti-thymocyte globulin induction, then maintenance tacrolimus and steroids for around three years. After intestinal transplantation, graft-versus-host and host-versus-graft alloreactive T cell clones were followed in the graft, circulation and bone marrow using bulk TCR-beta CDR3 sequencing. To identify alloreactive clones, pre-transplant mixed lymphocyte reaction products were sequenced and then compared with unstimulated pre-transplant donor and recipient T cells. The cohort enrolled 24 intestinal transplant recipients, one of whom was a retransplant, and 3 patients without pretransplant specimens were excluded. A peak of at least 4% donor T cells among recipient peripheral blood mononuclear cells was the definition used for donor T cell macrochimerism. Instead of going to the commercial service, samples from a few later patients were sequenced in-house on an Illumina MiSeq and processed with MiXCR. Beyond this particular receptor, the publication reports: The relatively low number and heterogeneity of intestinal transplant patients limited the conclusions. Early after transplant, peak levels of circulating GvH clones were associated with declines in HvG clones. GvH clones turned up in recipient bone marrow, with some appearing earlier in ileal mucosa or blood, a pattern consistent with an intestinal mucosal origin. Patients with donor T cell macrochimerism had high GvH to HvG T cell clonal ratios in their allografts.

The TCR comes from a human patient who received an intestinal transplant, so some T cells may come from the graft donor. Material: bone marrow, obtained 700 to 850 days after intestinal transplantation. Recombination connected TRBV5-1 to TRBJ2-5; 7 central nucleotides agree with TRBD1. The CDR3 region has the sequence CASSLGQGSEETQYF. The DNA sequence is TGCGCCAGCAGCTTGGGACAGGGAAGTGAGGAGACCCAGTACTTC.